This TCR beta chain was recorded in a study of cytomegalovirus exposure and HLA in healthy donors. Details on this clone: Antigen: not known.

Separate from the approximately 670-subject first cohort, the roughly 120-subject validation cohort was the one that the donors belonged to. Sequencing used immunoSEQ multiplex PCR; TCRdb keeps in-frame clones, though not all of them. The table shows some 84,000 clones, with just over 90% occurring only once. Study-wide points: That first-cohort TCR clusters tended to co-occur in the roughly 110 validation repertoires was found in a later analysis. The listing of roughly 160 TCR beta chains classed them as cytomegalovirus-associated. For cytomegalovirus status, the classifier reportedly gave diagnoses with high specificity and sensitivity.

The CDR3 extends over 17 amino acids. Sequencing was performed on PBMCs. The TCR originated in a man between 25 and 39 years old in good health and CMV-seronegative. This chain links TRBV21-1 with TRBJ2-7; TRBD1 is the table's D call, not checked against the DNA. TRBV21-1 is assigned pseudogene status. The CDR3 DNA is TGTGCCAGCAGCAAATTAAACGCCAGGGCCCTAGGTTACGAGCAGTACTTC. Encoded protein: CASSKLNARALGYEQYF.